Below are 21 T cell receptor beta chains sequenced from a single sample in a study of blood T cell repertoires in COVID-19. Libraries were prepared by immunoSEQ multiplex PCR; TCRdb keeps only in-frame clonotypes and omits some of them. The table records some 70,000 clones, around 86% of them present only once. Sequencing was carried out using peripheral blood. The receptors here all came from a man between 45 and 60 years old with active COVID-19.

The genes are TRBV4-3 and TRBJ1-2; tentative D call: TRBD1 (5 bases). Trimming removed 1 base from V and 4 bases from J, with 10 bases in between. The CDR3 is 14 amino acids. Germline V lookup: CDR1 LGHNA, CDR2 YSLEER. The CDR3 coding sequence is TGCGCCAGCAGCCAAGGTCAGGGCGCCTATGGCTACACCTTC. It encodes CASSQGQGAYGYTF.

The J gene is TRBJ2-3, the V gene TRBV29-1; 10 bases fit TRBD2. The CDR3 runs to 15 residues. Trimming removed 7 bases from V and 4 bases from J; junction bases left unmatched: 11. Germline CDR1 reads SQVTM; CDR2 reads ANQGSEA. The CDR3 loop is CSGGPSGSFADTQYF. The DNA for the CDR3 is TGCAGCGGAGGACCTAGCGGGAGTTTTGCAGATACGCAGTATTTT.

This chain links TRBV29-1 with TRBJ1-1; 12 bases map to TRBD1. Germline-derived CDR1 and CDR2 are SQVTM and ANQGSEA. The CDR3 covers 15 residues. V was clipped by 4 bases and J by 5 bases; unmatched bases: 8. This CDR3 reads CSVVGTGGAWTEAFF. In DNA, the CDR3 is TGCAGCGTTGTAGGGACAGGGGGCGCGTGGACTGAAGCTTTCTTT. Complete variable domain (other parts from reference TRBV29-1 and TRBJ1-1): SAVISQKPSRDICQRGTSLTIQCQVDSQVTMMFWYRQQPGQSLTLIATANQGSEATYESGFVIDKFPISRPNLTFSTLTVSNMSPEDSSIYLCSVVGTGGAWTEAFFGQGTRLTVV.

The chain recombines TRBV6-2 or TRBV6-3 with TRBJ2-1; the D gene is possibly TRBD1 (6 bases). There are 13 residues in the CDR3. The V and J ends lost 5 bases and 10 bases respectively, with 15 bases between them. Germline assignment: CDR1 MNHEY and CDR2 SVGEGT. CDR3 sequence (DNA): TGTGCCAGCAGTCTTCAGGGGATAGGGGAGCAGTTCTTC. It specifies CASSLQGIGEQFF.

The CDR3 region is CASSFSQRGTGELFF. The CDR3 DNA is TGTGCCAGCAGTTTCTCCCAGCGGGGGACCGGGGAGCTGTTTTTT. This chain uses TRBV27 with TRBJ2-2; TRBD2 aligns across 8 bases. The CDR3 is 15 residues long. CDR1 is MNHEY and CDR2 is SMNVEV in the germline V gene (reference sequence). V shed 3 bases and J 5 bases; nucleotides not matched to a gene: 5.

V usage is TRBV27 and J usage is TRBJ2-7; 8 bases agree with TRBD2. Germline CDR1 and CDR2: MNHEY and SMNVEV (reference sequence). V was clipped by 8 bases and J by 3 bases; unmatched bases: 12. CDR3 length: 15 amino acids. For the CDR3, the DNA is TGTGCCAGCCCCAAGGCAAGGACTAGCCGCTACGAGCAGTACTTC. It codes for CASPKARTSRYEQYF.

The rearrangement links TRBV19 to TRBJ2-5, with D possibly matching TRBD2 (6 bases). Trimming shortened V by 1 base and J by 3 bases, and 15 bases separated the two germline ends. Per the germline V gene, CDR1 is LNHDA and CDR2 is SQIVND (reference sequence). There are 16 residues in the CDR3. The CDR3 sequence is CASSIGGDPQKETQYF. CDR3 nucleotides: TGTGCCAGTAGTATAGGGGGGGACCCACAAAAAGAGACCCAGTACTTC.

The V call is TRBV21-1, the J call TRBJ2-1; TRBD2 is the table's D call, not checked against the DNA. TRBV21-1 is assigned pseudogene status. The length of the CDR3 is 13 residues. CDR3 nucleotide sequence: TGTGCCAGCAGCCGTCCCCCCCCCGGGGAGCAGTTCTTC. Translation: CASSRPPPGEQFF.

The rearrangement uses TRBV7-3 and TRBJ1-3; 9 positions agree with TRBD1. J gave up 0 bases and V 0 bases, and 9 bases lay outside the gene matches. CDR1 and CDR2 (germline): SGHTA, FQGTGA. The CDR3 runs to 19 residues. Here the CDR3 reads CASSLTAGTGSDSGNTIYF. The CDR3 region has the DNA TGTGCCAGCAGCTTAACCGCTGGGACAGGGTCGGACTCTGGAAACACCATATATTTT.

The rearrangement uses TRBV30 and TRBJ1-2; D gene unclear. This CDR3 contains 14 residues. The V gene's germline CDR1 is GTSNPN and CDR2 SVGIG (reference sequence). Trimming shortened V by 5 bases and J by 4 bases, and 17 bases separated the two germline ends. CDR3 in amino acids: CAWAYGFDTYGYTF. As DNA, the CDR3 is TGTGCCTGGGCCTACGGGTTTGATACCTATGGCTACACCTTC.

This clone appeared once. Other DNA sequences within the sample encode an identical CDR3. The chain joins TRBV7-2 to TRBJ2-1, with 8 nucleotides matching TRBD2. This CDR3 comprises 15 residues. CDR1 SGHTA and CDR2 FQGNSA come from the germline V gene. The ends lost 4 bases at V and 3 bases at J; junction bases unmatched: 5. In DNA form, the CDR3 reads TGTGCCAGCAGCTCCGGCGGGGGGAACTACAATGAGCAGTTCTTC. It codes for CASSSGGGNYNEQFF.

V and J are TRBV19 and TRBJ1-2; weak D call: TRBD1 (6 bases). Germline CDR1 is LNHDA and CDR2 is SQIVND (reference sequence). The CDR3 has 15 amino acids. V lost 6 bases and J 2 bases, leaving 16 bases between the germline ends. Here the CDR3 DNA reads TGTGCCAGTAGCCCAACCCATCAGGGGAACTATGGCTACACCTTC. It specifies CASSPTHQGNYGYTF.

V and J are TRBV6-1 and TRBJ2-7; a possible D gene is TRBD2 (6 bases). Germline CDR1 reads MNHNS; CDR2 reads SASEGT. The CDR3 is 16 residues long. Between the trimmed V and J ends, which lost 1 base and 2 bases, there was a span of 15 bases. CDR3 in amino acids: CASSEGAGTWTYEQYF. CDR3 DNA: TGTGCCAGCAGTGAAGGCGCCGGGACTTGGACCTACGAGCAGTACTTC.

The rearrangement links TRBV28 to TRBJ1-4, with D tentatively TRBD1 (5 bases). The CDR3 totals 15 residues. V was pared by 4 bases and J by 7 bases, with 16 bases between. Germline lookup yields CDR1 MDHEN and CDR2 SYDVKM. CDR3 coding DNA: TGTGCCAGCAGTTCCCAGGGCTTACGCGGTGAAAAACTGTTTTTT. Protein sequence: CASSSQGLRGEKLFF.

The CDR3 is CASSWTSAGTDTQYF. The CDR3 DNA reads as TGCGCCAGCAGCTGGACTAGCGCGGGCACAGATACGCAGTATTTT. The J gene is TRBJ2-3, the V gene TRBV5-1, with 9 bases matching TRBD2. CDR3 length: 15 amino acids. V was clipped by 3 bases and J by 1 base; unmatched bases: 3. CDR1 is SGHRS and CDR2 is YFSETQ in the germline V gene.

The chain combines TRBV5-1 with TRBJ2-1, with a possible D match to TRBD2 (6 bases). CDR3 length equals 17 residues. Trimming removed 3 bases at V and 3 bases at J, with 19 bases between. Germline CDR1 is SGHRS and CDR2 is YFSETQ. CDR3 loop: CASSSGTSPHGYNEQFF. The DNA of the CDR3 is TGCGCCAGCAGCTCCGGGACTTCCCCTCACGGCTACAATGAGCAGTTCTTC.

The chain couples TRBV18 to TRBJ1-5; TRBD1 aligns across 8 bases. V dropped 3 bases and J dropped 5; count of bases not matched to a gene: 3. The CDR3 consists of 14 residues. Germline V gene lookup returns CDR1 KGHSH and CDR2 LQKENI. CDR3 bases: TGTGCCAGCTCACCGGCAGGGGGCGATCAGCCCCAGCATTTT. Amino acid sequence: CASSPAGGDQPQHF.

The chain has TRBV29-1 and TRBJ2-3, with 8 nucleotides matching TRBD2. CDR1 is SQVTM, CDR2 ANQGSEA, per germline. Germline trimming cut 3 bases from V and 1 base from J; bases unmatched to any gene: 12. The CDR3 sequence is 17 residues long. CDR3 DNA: TGCAGCGTTGACGTCGGGGGGGCCGCAGTTGGCACAGATACGCAGTATTTT. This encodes CSVDVGGAAVGTDTQYF.

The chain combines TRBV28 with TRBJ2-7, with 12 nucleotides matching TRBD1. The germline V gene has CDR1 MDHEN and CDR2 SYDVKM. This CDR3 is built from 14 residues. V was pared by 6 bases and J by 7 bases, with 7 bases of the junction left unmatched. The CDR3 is CASRGQGALWEQYF. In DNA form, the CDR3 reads TGTGCCAGCAGGGGACAGGGGGCGTTGTGGGAGCAGTACTTC.

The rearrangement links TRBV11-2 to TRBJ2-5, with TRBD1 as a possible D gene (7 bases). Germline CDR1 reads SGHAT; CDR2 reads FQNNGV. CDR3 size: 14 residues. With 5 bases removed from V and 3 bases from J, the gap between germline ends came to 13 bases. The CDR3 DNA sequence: TGTGCCAGCAGCCGACCCAGGGGGGAAGAGACCCAGTACTTC. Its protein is CASSRPRGEETQYF.

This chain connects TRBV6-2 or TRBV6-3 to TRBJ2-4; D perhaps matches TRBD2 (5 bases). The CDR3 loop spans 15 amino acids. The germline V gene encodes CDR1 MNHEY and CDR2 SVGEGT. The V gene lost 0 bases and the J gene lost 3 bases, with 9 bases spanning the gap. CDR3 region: CASSYSGSSKNIQYF. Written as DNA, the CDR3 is TGTGCCAGCAGTTACTCGGGGAGTAGCAAAAACATTCAGTACTTC.